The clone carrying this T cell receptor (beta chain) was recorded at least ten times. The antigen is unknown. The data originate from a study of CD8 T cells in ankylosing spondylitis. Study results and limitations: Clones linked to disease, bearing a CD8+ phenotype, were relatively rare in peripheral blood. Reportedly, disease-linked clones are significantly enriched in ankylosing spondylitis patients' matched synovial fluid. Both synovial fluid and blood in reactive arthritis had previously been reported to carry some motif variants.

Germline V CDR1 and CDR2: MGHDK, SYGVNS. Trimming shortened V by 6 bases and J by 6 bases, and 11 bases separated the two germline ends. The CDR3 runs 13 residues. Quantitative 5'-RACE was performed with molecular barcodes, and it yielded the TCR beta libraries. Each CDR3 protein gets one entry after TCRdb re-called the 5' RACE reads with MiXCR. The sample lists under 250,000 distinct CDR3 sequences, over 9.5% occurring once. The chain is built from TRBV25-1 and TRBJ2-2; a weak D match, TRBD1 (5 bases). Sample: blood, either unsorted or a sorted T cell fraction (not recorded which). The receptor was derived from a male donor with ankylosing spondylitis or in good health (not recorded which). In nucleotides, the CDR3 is TGTGCCAGCAGAAATGGGGCCCCCGGGGAGCTGTTTTTT. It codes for CASRNGAPGELFF.